A selection of T cell receptor beta chains follows, all from one sample in a study of CD8 T cells in ankylosing spondylitis. Each CDR3 protein is one row after TCRdb ran MiXCR on the 5' RACE reads. This table has about 220,000 distinct CDR3 sequences, around 18% appearing once. Sequences were obtained from blood, either unsorted or a sorted T cell fraction (not recorded which). These receptors were taken from a male donor with ankylosing spondylitis. The CDR3 runs from the conserved cysteine through the conserved F or W. A D gene is named only where the DNA matches it firmly. A row's size may be missing; if present it is once, few, many or a size class.

D	V	J	size	DNA	CDR3
NA	TRBV7-9	TRBJ1-4	NA	TGTGCCAGCAGCTTAGCGAGGGCCGAAACTAATGAAAAACTGTTTTTT	CASSLARAETNEKLFF
TRBD1	TRBV15	TRBJ2-4	many	TGTGCCACCAGCAAAGGGGGCGAGCCCAAAAACATTCAGTACTTC	CATSKGGEPKNIQYF
TRBD2	TRBV29-1	TRBJ2-1	many	TGCAGCGTTCTGGGTAGCGGGAGAGCCAATGAGCAGTTCTTC	CSVLGSGRANEQFF
NA	TRBV6-2/TRBV6-3	TRBJ2-5	once	TGTGCCAGCAGACAGAGGGTTGGACACCAGTACCAAGAGACCCAGTACTTC	CASRQRVGHQYQETQYF
TRBD1	TRBV7-3	TRBJ2-1	NA	TGTGCCAGCAGCTTAATGGGACAGAATGGTTATGAGCAGTTCTTC	CASSLMGQNGYEQFF
NA	TRBV9	TRBJ2-1	NA	TGTGCCAGCAGCGGAACCGGGACATCCTACAATGAGCAGTTCTTC	CASSGTGTSYNEQFF
TRBD2	TRBV6-6	TRBJ2-3	few	TGTGCCAGCAAAGCGGGGAGCACAGATACGCAGTATTTT	CASKAGSTDTQYF
NA	TRBV27	TRBJ2-2	many	TGTGCCAGCAGTTTAGTCTACAGTCACACCGGGGAGCTGTTTTTT	CASSLVYSHTGELFF
TRBD2	TRBV5-5	TRBJ2-3	NA	TGTGCCAGCAGCTTCGTAGCGGGAAGTTCAGATACGCAGTATTTT	CASSFVAGSSDTQYF
NA	TRBV14	TRBJ2-4	NA	TGTGCCAGCAGCCCTTGGACGGAGGGGCCTTTAGCCAAAAACATTCAGTACTTC	CASSPWTEGPLAKNIQYF
TRBD2	TRBV20-1	TRBJ2-5	NA	TGCAGTGCTAGTCGGTGGGGGCGGGAGGAGGCCCAAGAGACCCAGTACTTC	CSASRWGREEAQETQYF
NA	TRBV27	TRBJ2-3	few	TGTGCCAGCAGTTTATGGGGAGTGGGGCCCACAGATACGCAGTATTTT	CASSLWGVGPTDTQYF
TRBD1	TRBV27	TRBJ1-1	NA	TGTGCCAGCAGGGACCGTCTCTCCGACAGGGGGGGCACTGAAGCTTTCTTT	CASRDRLSDRGGTEAFF
NA	TRBV28	TRBJ1-5	many	TGTGCCAGCAGTTTTCGGGGTTTGGGCAATCAGCCCCAGCATTTT	CASSFRGLGNQPQHF
NA	TRBV4-1	TRBJ2-2	NA	TGCGCCAGCAGCCAGACCCGCACCGGGGAGCTGTTTTTT	CASSQTRTGELFF
TRBD2	TRBV28	TRBJ2-7	few	TGTGCCAGCAGTCCGGGACTAGCGAGAGGCGAGCAGTACTTC	CASSPGLARGEQYF
TRBD2	TRBV4-1	TRBJ2-7	NA	TGCGCCAGCAGCCAAGAACGACTAGCGGTCTACGAGCAGTACTTC	CASSQERLAVYEQYF
TRBD2	TRBV12-3/TRBV12-4	TRBJ2-2	many	TGTGCCAGCACCGGACTAGCGGCGTCCACCGGGGAGCTGTTTTTT	CASTGLAASTGELFF
NA	TRBV4-1	TRBJ1-1	many	NA	CASSQDPSTLKLSF
NA	TRBV28	TRBJ2-7	NA	TGTGCCAGCAGTTTTGGTAGGACCGCCTACGAGCAGTACTTC	CASSFGRTAYEQYF
TRBD1	TRBV4-1	TRBJ2-2	few	TGCGCCAGCAGCCAGATGGGACAGGGTCCCGGGGAGCTGTTTTTT	CASSQMGQGPGELFF
NA	TRBV29-1	TRBJ1-2	few	TGCAGCGCATCAGGGAACTATGGCTACACCTTC	CSASGNYGYTF
NA	TRBV10-3	TRBJ2-2	few	TGTGCCATCAGGGACCGAGTTGTCACCGGGGAGCTGTTTTTT	CAIRDRVVTGELFF
NA	TRBV29-1	TRBJ2-7	NA	TGCAGCGTCGGAGGGCCAGTTCACGAGCAGTACTTC	CSVGGPVHEQYF
NA	TRBV7-8	TRBJ2-3	few	TGTGCCAGCAGCAAGGGACCTGGCACAGATACGCAGTATTTT	CASSKGPGTDTQYF
NA	TRBV29-1	TRBJ1-1	few	TGCAGCGTCGGGCTAGCTGACACACCCAACACTGAAGCTTTCTTT	CSVGLADTPNTEAFF
TRBD2	TRBV20-1	TRBJ2-3	NA	TGCAGTGCTAGACGTTTGCGGGAGTCAGATACGCAGTATTTT	CSARRLRESDTQYF
NA	TRBV5-6	TRBJ2-3	NA	TGTGCCAGCAGCTCCGGTCCAGGGTGGGGGACCACAGATACGCAGTATTTT	CASSSGPGWGTTDTQYF
TRBD2	TRBV29-1	TRBJ2-1	NA	TGCAGCGTTCCACCGGGACTACACTACAATGAGCAGTTCTTC	CSVPPGLHYNEQFF
NA	TRBV15	TRBJ2-1	few	TGTGCCACCAACATTAGAGGGAATGAGCAGTTCTTC	CATNIRGNEQFF
NA	TRBV12-3/TRBV12-4	TRBJ2-2	many	TGTGCCAGCAACCCTGGGGACACGAACACCGGGGAGCTGTTTTTT	CASNPGDTNTGELFF
NA	TRBV27	TRBJ2-2	NA	TGTGCCAGCCAGTGGGCCGGGGAACTGTTTTTT	CASQWAGELFF
NA	TRBV28	TRBJ1-1	NA	TGTGCCAGCACTGTCACGACAGGCTATGAAGCTTTCTTT	CASTVTTGYEAFF
NA	TRBV3-1	TRBJ1-4	NA	TGTGCCAGCAGCCCTCAGCGGGGGGAGTCAGAGGAAAAACTGTTTTTT	CASSPQRGESEEKLFF
NA	TRBV20-1	TRBJ2-3	NA	TGCAGTGCTGTTGACAGGGAGGGTTTCACAGATACGCAGTATTTT	CSAVDREGFTDTQYF
NA	TRBV27	TRBJ2-5	NA	TGTGCCAGCAGTTCGGACAGAGAGTACCAAGAGACCCAGTACTTC	CASSSDREYQETQYF
NA	TRBV10-2	TRBJ2-7	few	TGCGCCAGCAGTGAAGTAGGGGCCGAGCAGTACTTC	CASSEVGAEQYF
NA	TRBV28	TRBJ2-1	NA	TGTGCCAGCAGTCTCCGACAGGACTACCTCCTCCCCGAAAACAATGAGCAGTTCTTC	CASSLRQDYLLPENNEQFF
TRBD2	TRBV4-3	TRBJ2-3	NA	TGCGCCAGCAGCCAAGCGTTTTGGCTAGCGGGGTCCACTAGCACAGATACGCAGTATTTT	CASSQAFWLAGSTSTDTQYF